The rows below give T cell receptor beta chains drawn from one sample of a study of Graves' ophthalmopathy and Graves' hyperthyroidism. TCRdb called the multiplex PCR reads again in MiXCR, with one record for every CDR3 protein. The sample carries some 150,000 distinct CDR3 sequences, approximately 40% recorded once. The sequencing input was peripheral blood. The receptors here all came from a man aged 25-40 years with Graves' ophthalmopathy. Each CDR3 is given with its conserved first and last residue. D genes are given only for firm matches. Size tells how often a clone was seen (once, few, many) or the class of an expanded clone, and some rows leave it out.

v_gene	j_gene	abundance	d_gene	CDR3aa	CDR3nt
TRBV24-1	TRBJ2-7	many	.	CATSVTVYEQYF	TGTGCCACCAGTGTGACGGTTTACGAGCAGTACTTC
TRBV12-3/TRBV12-4	TRBJ2-7	.	.	CASRAGTAYEQYF	TGTGCCAGCAGGGCAGGGACGGCTTACGAGCAGTACTTC
TRBV28	TRBJ1-5	many	.	CASSSPVHGNQPQHF	TGTGCCAGCAGTTCCCCTGTCCACGGGAACCAGCCCCAGCATTTT
TRBV19	TRBJ1-1	many	.	CASIAPNREGTEAFF	TGTGCCAGTATAGCCCCTAACAGGGAAGGCACTGAAGCTTTCTTT
TRBV7-2	TRBJ2-5	medium-sized	TRBD2	CASSPVQGGRSRETQYF	TGTGCCAGCAGCCCGGTTCAGGGCGGGAGAAGTCGGGAGACCCAGTACTTC
TRBV20-1	TRBJ1-1	many	TRBD1	CSATTGGHTEAFF	TGCAGTGCTACCACAGGGGGCCACACTGAAGCTTTCTTT
TRBV10-3	TRBJ2-7	many	.	CATRTQLGNYEQYF	TGTGCCACCCGGACTCAGCTGGGAAACTACGAGCAGTACTTC
TRBV6-1	TRBJ1-1	few	TRBD1	CASSPRTGLQAFF	TGTGCCAGCAGTCCCCGGACAGGGCTCCAAGCTTTCTTT
TRBV12-3/TRBV12-4	TRBJ1-1	.	.	CASSTGAYTEAFF	TGTGCCAGCAGCACTGGGGCGTACACTGAAGCTTTCTTT
TRBV20-1	TRBJ2-7	many	.	CSATKETYEQYF	TGCAGTGCCACCAAAGAGACCTACGAGCAGTACTTC
TRBV7-9	TRBJ2-7	many	.	CASSLRDISLEYF	TGTGCCAGCAGCCTCCGGGACATATCGTTGGAGTACTTC
TRBV6-4	TRBJ1-2	.	.	CASSENAGLNYGYTF	TGTGCCAGCAGTGAGAACGCAGGCCTTAACTATGGCTACACCTTC
TRBV18	TRBJ1-1	many	.	CASSPGHPNTEAFF	TGTGCCAGCTCCCCGGGACACCCGAACACTGAAGCTTTCTTT
TRBV7-9	TRBJ2-7	.	TRBD2	CASSPGLAGLDEQYF	TGTGCCAGCAGCCCGGGACTAGCGGGCCTCGACGAGCAGTACTTC
TRBV12-3/TRBV12-4	TRBJ2-6	many	.	CASTIPTGANVLTF	TGTGCCAGCACTATCCCAACTGGGGCCAACGTCCTGACTTTC
TRBV6-1	TRBJ1-2	.	TRBD1	CASSATNRGSGTF	TGTGCCAGCAGTGCCACCAACAGGGGGTCGGGAACCTTC
TRBV19	TRBJ1-3	.	.	CASRRTPFSGNTIYF	TGTGCCAGTAGACGGACACCTTTCTCTGGAAACACCATATATTTT
TRBV28	TRBJ1-2	.	.	CASIGTDYGYTF	TGTGCCAGCATAGGGACCGACTATGGCTACACCTTC
TRBV7-2	TRBJ1-2	.	.	CASSILGGSNYGYTF	TGTGCCAGCAGCATACTAGGGGGATCTAACTATGGCTACACCTTC
TRBV4-3	TRBJ2-7	.	.	CASSQAGGGGEQYF	TGCGCCAGCAGCCAAGCCGGTGGGGGAGGCGAGCAGTACTTC
TRBV12-3/TRBV12-4	TRBJ1-6	.	.	CASSPRRRSYNSPLHF	TGTGCCAGCAGCCCTCGGAGGCGCTCCTATAATTCACCCCTCCACTTT
TRBV20-1	TRBJ2-7	.	.	CSADQSYEQYF	TGCAGTGCTGACCAGTCCTACGAGCAGTACTTC
TRBV20-1	TRBJ2-7	many	TRBD2	CSATASSGRVGSSYEQYF	TGCAGTGCAACCGCCTCTAGCGGGAGAGTCGGGAGCTCCTACGAGCAGTACTTC
TRBV6-5	TRBJ1-1	.	TRBD1	CASSYSGGLNTEAFF	TGTGCCAGCAGTTACTCAGGGGGCCTCAACACTGAAGCTTTCTTT
TRBV6-1	TRBJ1-1	.	TRBD1	CASRRQGTAEAFF	TGTGCCAGCAGAAGACAGGGGACCGCTGAAGCTTTCTTT
TRBV12-3/TRBV12-4	TRBJ2-5	few	.	CASKPQETQYF	TGTGCCAGCAAGCCGCAAGAGACCCAGTACTTC
TRBV28	TRBJ2-7	many	.	CASSFSQDSTGPAYEQYF	TGTGCCAGCAGTTTCTCACAAGACTCGACAGGACCAGCCTACGAGCAGTACTTC
TRBV12-3/TRBV12-4	TRBJ1-5	many	.	CASSPDVGQPQHF	TGTGCCAGCAGTCCAGACGTCGGCCAGCCCCAGCATTTT
TRBV6-4	TRBJ1-1	.	.	CASSDSSWQGPNTEAFF	TGTGCCAGCAGTGACTCAAGCTGGCAGGGACCAAACACTGAAGCTTTCTTT
TRBV11-2	TRBJ2-7	many	TRBD2	CASSWGLDAYEQYF	TGTGCCAGCAGCTGGGGACTAGACGCCTACGAGCAGTACTTC
TRBV7-3	TRBJ2-5	many	TRBD1	CASSLTTGQPTYF	TGTGCCAGCAGCTTAACAACGGGACAGCCCACGTACTTC
TRBV30	TRBJ2-2	.	.	CASSSQWGGELFF	TGTGCCAGCAGCTCTCAGTGGGGCGGGGAGCTGTTTTTT
TRBV28	TRBJ2-4	.	.	CASSLPLARNIQYF	TGTGCCAGCAGTTTGCCCCTGGCACGAAACATTCAGTACTTC
TRBV12-3/TRBV12-4	TRBJ2-2	.	TRBD2	CASSPRGLAGTGELFF	TGTGCCAGCAGCCCTCGTGGACTAGCCGGAACCGGGGAGCTGTTTTTT
TRBV11-1	TRBJ1-2	.	TRBD1	CASSRSGTVSNYGYTF	TGTGCCAGCAGCCGATCCGGGACAGTCTCTAACTATGGCTACACCTTC
TRBV30	TRBJ1-5	many	TRBD1	CAWSLGTGFNQPQHF	TGTGCCTGGAGTCTAGGGACAGGGTTTAATCAGCCCCAGCATTTT
TRBV15	TRBJ2-4	many	.	CATSRVRWGDIQYF	TGTGCCACCAGCAGAGTCCGGTGGGGGGACATTCAGTACTTC
TRBV6-5	TRBJ1-2	many	TRBD1	CASTRDRGYGYTF	TGTGCCAGCACCCGGGACAGGGGCTATGGCTACACCTTC
TRBV20-1	TRBJ1-1	many	TRBD1	CSALTAGTANTEAFF	TGCAGTGCGCTTACGGCTGGGACAGCTAACACTGAAGCTTTCTTT
TRBV12-3/TRBV12-4	TRBJ1-2	.	.	CASSAGRADGYTF	TGTGCCAGCAGCGCGGGCAGGGCCGATGGCTACACCTTC
TRBV6-1	TRBJ1-5	many	TRBD1	CASSEDRGIQPQHF	TGTGCCAGCAGTGAAGACAGGGGGATCCAGCCCCAGCATTTT
TRBV7-9	TRBJ2-7	many	.	CASSRPLQGTYEQYF	TGTGCCAGCAGCAGACCCCTACAGGGCACCTACGAGCAGTACTTC
TRBV24-1	TRBJ1-5	.	TRBD1	CATSDQDRGSYQPQHF	TGTGCCACCAGTGACCAGGACAGGGGATCCTATCAGCCCCAGCATTTT
TRBV12-5	TRBJ2-2	many	TRBD1	CASGLVFLGQGARGTGELFF	TGTGCTAGTGGTTTGGTGTTTTTGGGACAGGGGGCGCGAGGCACCGGGGAGCTGTTTTTT
TRBV7-6	TRBJ2-5	few	TRBD2	CASSHSLGLAGGETQYF	TGTGCCAGCAGCCACTCTCTGGGGCTAGCGGGAGGGGAGACCCAGTACTTC
TRBV24-1	TRBJ2-6	many	.	CATSGGSGANVLTF	TGTGCCACCAGTGGAGGTTCAGGGGCCAACGTCCTGACTTTC
TRBV6-5	TRBJ1-1	.	.	CASSYSRGGTTEAFF	TGTGCCAGCAGTTACTCGAGAGGGGGGACCACTGAAGCTTTCTTT
TRBV6-2/TRBV6-3	TRBJ1-2	.	TRBD1	CASGPTGNYGYTF	TGTGCCAGCGGACCGACAGGGAACTATGGCTACACCTTC
TRBV10-3	TRBJ1-6	once	.	CAIRWDTYNSPLHF	TGTGCCATCCGCTGGGACACGTATAATTCACCCCTCCACTTT
TRBV29-1	TRBJ2-7	many	.	CSVELGSVDEQYF	TGCAGCGTTGAATTGGGTTCTGTCGACGAGCAGTACTTC
TRBV24-1	TRBJ2-5	.	TRBD1	CATSEMDRMETQYF	TGTGCCACCAGTGAGATGGACAGGATGGAGACCCAGTACTTC
TRBV12-3/TRBV12-4	TRBJ1-1	many	.	CASSPTGRRGPTEAFF	TGTGCCAGCAGTCCCACAGGGAGGAGGGGCCCCACTGAAGCTTTCTTT
TRBV7-8	TRBJ2-7	.	.	CASKIGPSYEQYF	TGTGCCAGCAAAATAGGACCCTCTTACGAGCAGTACTTC
TRBV28	TRBJ2-4	many	.	CASSLGKAKNIQYF	TGTGCCAGCAGTCTCGGAAAGGCCAAAAACATTCAGTACTTC
TRBV30	TRBJ2-7	many	.	CAWSRQAVREQYF	TGTGCCTGGAGTAGACAGGCCGTCAGAGAGCAGTACTTC